This T cell receptor beta chain was identified during a study of graft-versus-host responses after intestinal transplantation. About the research overall: Tacrolimus and steroids were given for around 3 years to all recipients after anti-thymocyte globulin induction.

Libraries were prepared by immunoSEQ multiplex PCR; TCRdb keeps only in-frame clonotypes and omits some of them. This sample has around 15,000 clones, with roughly a third found just once. Germline assignment: CDR1 MDHEN and CDR2 SYDVKM. The CDR3 length is 16 residues. The V end was cut by 5 bases, the J end by 0 bases, with 15 bases between. Study-level points and caveats: High graft-versus-host to host-versus-graft T cell clonal ratios marked allografts of patients with graft-donor macrochimerism. The recipient marrow held GvH clones, and some of them showed up first in ileum or blood.

In its sample, this clone was seen a few times. The material was alloreactive CD4+ T cells from a mixed lymphocyte reaction culture, obtained before intestinal transplant. Subset in this sample: CFSE-low proliferating T cells sorted from approximately 6-day pre-transplant mixed lymphocyte reaction (GvH or HvG direction). This clonotype was obtained from a human patient who received an intestinal transplant. The chain links TRBV28 to TRBJ2-3; the D gene is possibly TRBD2 (6 bases). The CDR3 protein is CASSTPRGPSTDTQYF. The CDR3 DNA reads TGTGCCAGCAGTACCCCGCGGGGCCCTAGCACAGATACGCAGTATTTT.